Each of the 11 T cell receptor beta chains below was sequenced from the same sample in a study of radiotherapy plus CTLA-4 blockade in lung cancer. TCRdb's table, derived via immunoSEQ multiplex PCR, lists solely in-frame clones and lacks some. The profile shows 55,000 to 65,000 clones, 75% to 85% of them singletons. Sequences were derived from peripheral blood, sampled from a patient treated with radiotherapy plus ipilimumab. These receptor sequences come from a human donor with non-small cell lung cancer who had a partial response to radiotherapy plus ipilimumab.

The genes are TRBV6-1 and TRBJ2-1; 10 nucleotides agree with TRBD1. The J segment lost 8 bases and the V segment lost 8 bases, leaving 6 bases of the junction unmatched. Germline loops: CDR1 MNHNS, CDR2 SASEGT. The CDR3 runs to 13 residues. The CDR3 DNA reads TGTGCCAGCGACAGGGGGCGCAGCGATGAGCAGTTCTTC. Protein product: CASDRGRSDEQFF.

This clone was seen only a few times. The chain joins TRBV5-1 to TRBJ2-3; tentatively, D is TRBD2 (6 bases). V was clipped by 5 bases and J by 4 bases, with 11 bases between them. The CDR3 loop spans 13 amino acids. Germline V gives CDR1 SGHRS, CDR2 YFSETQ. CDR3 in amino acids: CASRLPGADTQYF. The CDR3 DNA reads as TGCGCCAGCAGGCTTCCGGGGGCAGATACGCAGTATTTT.

The CDR3 coding sequence is TGCGCCAGCAGCAAGGGACTAGCGGGAGCCCAAGAGACCCAGTACTTC. This encodes CASSKGLAGAQETQYF. This chain joins TRBV5-1 and TRBJ2-5; 14 bases agree with TRBD2. CDR1 and CDR2 (germline): SGHRS, YFSETQ. The J segment lost 1 base and the V segment lost 4 bases, leaving 3 bases of the junction unmatched. CDR3 size: 16 residues.

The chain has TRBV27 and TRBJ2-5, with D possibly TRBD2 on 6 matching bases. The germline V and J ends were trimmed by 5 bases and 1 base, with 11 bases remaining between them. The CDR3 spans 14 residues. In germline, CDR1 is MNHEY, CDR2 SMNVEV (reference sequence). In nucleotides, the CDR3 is TGTGCCAGCAGTGGCTTCGGGAGCCAAGAGACCCAGTACTTC. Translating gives CASSGFGSQETQYF.

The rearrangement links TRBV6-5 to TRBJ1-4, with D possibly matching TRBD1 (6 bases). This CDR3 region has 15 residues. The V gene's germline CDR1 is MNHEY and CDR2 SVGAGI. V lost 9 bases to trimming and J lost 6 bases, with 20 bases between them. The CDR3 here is CARRIPGHRDEKLFF. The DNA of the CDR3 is TGTGCCAGGAGAATTCCGGGACACCGCGATGAAAAACTGTTTTTT.

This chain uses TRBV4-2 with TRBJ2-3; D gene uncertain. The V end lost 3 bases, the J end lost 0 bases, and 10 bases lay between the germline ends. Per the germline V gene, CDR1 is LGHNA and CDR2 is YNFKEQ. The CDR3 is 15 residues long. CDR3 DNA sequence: TGTGCCAGCAGCCAGATCGTGGCTAGCACAGATACGCAGTATTTT. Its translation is CASSQIVASTDTQYF.

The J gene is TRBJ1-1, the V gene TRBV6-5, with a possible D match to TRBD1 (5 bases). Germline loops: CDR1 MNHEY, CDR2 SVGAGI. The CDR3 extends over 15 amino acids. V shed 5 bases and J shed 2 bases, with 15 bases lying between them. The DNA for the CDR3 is TGTGCCAGCAGTACGGGGACGGGAGCAAACACTGAAGCTTTCTTT. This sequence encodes CASSTGTGANTEAFF.

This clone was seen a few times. CDR3 nucleotides: TGTGCCAGCGCCACTAGCGGGGGTGGCACCGGGGAGCTGTTTTTT. It translates to CASATSGGGTGELFF. The gene calls are TRBV28 and TRBJ2-2; TRBD2 matches 11 bases. The CDR3 is 15 amino acids. CDR1 and CDR2 (germline): MDHEN, SYDVKM. V lost 8 bases, J lost 4 bases, and 6 bases stayed unmatched.

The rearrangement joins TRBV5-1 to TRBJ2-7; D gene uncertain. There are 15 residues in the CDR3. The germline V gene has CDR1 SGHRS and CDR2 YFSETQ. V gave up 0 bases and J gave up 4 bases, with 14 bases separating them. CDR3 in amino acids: CASSLGEVSIYEQYF. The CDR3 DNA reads TGCGCCAGCAGCTTGGGAGAGGTCTCGATATACGAGCAGTACTTC.

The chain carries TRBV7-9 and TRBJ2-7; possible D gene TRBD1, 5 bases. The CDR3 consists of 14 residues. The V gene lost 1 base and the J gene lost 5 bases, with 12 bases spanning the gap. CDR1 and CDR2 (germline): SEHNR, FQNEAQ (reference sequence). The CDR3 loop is CASSLDPRVHEQYF. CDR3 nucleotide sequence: TGTGCCAGCAGCTTAGACCCCAGGGTCCACGAGCAGTACTTC.

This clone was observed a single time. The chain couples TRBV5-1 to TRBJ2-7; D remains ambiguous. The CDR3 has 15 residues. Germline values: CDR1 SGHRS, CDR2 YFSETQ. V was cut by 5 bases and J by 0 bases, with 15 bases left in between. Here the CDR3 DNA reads TGCGCCAGCAGTCCCGACACCTTTAGCTCCTACGAGCAGTACTTC. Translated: CASSPDTFSSYEQYF.